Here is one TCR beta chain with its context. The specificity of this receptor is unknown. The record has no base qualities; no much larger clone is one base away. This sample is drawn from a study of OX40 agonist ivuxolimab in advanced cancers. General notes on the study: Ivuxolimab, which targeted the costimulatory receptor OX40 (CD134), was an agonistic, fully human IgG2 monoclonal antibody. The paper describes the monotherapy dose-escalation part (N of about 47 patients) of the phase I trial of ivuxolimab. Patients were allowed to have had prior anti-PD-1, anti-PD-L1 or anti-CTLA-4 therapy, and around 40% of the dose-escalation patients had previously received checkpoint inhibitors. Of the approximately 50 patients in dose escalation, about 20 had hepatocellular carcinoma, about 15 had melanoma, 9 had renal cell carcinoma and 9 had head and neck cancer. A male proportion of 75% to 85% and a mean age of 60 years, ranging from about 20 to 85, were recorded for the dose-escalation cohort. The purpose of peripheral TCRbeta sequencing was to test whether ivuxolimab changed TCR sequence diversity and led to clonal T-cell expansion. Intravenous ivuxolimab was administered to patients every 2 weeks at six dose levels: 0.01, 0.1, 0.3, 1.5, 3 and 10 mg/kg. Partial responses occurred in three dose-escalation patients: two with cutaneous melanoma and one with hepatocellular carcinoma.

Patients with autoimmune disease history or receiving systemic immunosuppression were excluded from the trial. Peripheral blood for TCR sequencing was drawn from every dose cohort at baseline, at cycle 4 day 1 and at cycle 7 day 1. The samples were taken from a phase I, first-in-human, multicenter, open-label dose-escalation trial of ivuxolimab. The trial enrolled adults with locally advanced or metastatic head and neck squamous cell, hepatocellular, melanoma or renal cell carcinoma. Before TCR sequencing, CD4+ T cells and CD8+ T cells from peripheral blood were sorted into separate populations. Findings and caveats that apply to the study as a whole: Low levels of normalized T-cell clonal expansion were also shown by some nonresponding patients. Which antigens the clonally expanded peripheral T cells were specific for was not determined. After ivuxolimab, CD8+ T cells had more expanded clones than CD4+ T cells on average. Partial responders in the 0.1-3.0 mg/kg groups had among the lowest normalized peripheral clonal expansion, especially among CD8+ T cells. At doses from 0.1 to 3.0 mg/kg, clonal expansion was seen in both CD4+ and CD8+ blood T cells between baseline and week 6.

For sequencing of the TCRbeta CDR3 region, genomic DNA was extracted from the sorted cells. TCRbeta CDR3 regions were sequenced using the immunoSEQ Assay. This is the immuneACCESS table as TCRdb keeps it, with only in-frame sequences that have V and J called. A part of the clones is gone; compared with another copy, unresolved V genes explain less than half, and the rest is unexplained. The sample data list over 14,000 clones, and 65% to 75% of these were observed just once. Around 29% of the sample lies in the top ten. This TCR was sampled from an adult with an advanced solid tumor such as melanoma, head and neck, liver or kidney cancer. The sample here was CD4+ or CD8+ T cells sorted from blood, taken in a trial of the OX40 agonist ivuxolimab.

CDR3 loop: CASSLQTSGRYTGELFF. The DNA reads as follows: TGTGCCAGCAGCTTGCAGACTAGCGGGAGGTACACCGGGGAGCTGTTTTTT. The sequence joins TRBV5-6 to TRBJ2-2; 13 junctional bases match TRBD2. The CDR3 numbers 17 residues from cysteine through phenylalanine. The read is trimmed to its CDR3 DNA, 51 bases read in frame from base 1. The junction shows trimming of 1 base on V and 3 bases on J, and the gene matches do not reach 3 bases of it. Via the germline V gene, CDR1 is SGHDT and CDR2 YYEEEE.